The 14 T cell receptor beta chains listed next were all sequenced from one sample in a study of shared clonotypes between healthy human individuals. This table comes from immunoSEQ multiplex PCR, and its TCRdb copy is limited to in-frame clones, with some not included. The sample records about 520,000 clones, about 78% being singletons. The sequenced sample was PBMCs. These receptors all come from a woman in her thirties or forties in good health. Some clones in this sample may be carry-over from other donors' samples.

The V call is TRBV7-9, the J call TRBJ2-1; TRBD2 might be the D (6 bases). The CDR3 is 15 amino acids. The V gene lost 1 base and the J gene lost 7 bases, with 14 bases spanning the gap. Germline values: CDR1 SEHNR, CDR2 FQNEAQ (reference sequence). CDR3 DNA: TGTGCCAGCAGCTTAGGTTCTAGCGCAGAAAATGAGCAGTTCTTC. This encodes CASSLGSSAENEQFF.

This chain joins TRBV5-1 and TRBJ2-1, with D possibly being TRBD1 or TRBD2 (7 bases each). Germline lookup yields CDR1 SGHRS and CDR2 YFSETQ. This CDR3 is built from 14 residues. The V and J ends lost 4 bases and 6 bases respectively, with 14 bases between them. The CDR3 DNA reads TGCGCCAGCAGCACCCAGGGGGGGTTCAATGAGCAGTTCTTC. Its translation is CASSTQGGFNEQFF.

The genes are TRBV7-8 and TRBJ2-2, with D unresolved. This CDR3 region has 14 residues. V was trimmed by 1 base and J by 6 bases, leaving 9 bases between them. CDR1 and CDR2 (germline): SGHVS, FQNEAQ. In DNA form, the CDR3 reads TGTGCCAGCAGCTTAGTTGGTATTCCCGGGGAGCTGTTTTTT. Its translation: CASSLVGIPGELFF.

The chain has TRBV4-2 and TRBJ2-1, with TRBD2 as a possible D gene (6 bases). CDR3 size: 14 residues. Trimming shortened V by 4 bases and J by 9 bases, and 16 bases separated the two germline ends. Germline CDR1 reads LGHNA; CDR2 reads YNFKEQ. In DNA, the CDR3 is TGTGCCAGCAGCCGAGGACTCTTGGAGGGTGAGCAGTTCTTC. Its translation: CASSRGLLEGEQFF.

The J gene is TRBJ2-2, the V gene TRBV5-4; 10 bases agree with TRBD2. J gave up 4 bases and V 3 bases, and 9 bases lay outside the gene matches. Germline V gives CDR1 SGHNT, CDR2 YYREEE (reference sequence). The CDR3 is made up of 17 amino acids. CDR3 sequence: CASSWAVAGGRTGELFF. The CDR3, as DNA: TGTGCCAGCAGCTGGGCGGTAGCGGGAGGTCGCACCGGGGAGCTGTTTTTT.

The V and J genes are TRBV10-1 and TRBJ1-5, with TRBD1 matching 9 bases. Trimming took 6 bases from V and 3 from J; bases not matched to a gene: 6. The CDR3 length is 15 residues. Germline V lookup: CDR1 WNHNN, CDR2 SYGVQD (reference sequence). CDR3 sequence reads: CASRKTGGVNQPQHF. CDR3 coding DNA: TGCGCCAGCAGAAAGACAGGGGGGGTCAATCAGCCCCAGCATTTT.

This chain uses TRBV5-1 with TRBJ2-3; TRBD2 matches 12 bases. There are 15 residues in the CDR3. The V and J ends lost 3 bases and 5 bases, in that order; junction bases with no gene match: 4. CDR1 and CDR2 (germline): SGHRS, YFSETQ. CDR3 in DNA: TGCGCCAGCAGCTCTAGCGGGAGGGCCTTAGATACGCAGTATTTT. Amino acids: CASSSSGRALDTQYF.

This clone was seen just once. The V and J genes are TRBV11-2 and TRBJ2-5; tentatively, D is TRBD1 (6 bases). Trimming stripped 5 bases from V and 4 bases from J, with 8 bases between. This CDR3 is 12 amino acids long. Germline assignment: CDR1 SGHAT and CDR2 FQNNGV. CDR3 region: CASSGTRETQYF. CDR3 coding DNA: TGTGCCAGCAGCGGGACAAGAGAGACCCAGTACTTC.

The rearrangement joins TRBV7-5 to TRBJ2-6; the D call in the table, TRBD2, was not verified against the DNA. TRBV7-5 is listed as a pseudogene. The CDR3 has 14 amino acids. The CDR3 sequence: CVRSLVSGANVLTF. Written as DNA, the CDR3 is TGTGTCAGAAGCTTAGTATCGGGGGCCAACGTCCTGACTTTC.

This rearrangement joins TRBV16 to TRBJ1-5; D is possibly TRBD1 (6 bases). Between the trimmed V and J ends, which lost 3 bases and 3 bases, there was a span of 18 bases. Germline CDR1 is KGHSY and CDR2 is FQNENV. The CDR3 totals 17 residues. As DNA, the CDR3 is TGTGCCAGCAGCCAGTTGAAGGGGGGGGGACTCAATCAGCCCCAGCATTTT. Its translation is CASSQLKGGGLNQPQHF.

This clone was counted once. The chain has TRBV4-2 and TRBJ2-3; TRBD2 matches at 10 bases. Germline trimming cut 0 bases from V and 3 bases from J; bases unmatched to any gene: 6. Germline V gene sequence: CDR1 LGHNA, CDR2 YNFKEQ. This CDR3 has 17 residues. Written as DNA, the CDR3 is TGTGCCAGCAGCCAAGATTGGATGACTAGCGGGACAGATACGCAGTATTTT. Protein sequence: CASSQDWMTSGTDTQYF.

Concerning this clone itself: The junction does not match germline at one end; this may be a read error. The V and J genes are TRBV28 and TRBJ1-4; perhaps TRBD1 as D (6 bases). The V gene's germline CDR1 is MDHEN and CDR2 SYDVKM. The CDR3 extends over 15 amino acids. The CDR3 loop reads CASGPRTVTNEKLFF. Written as DNA, the CDR3 is TGCGCCAGCGGTCCCCGGACAGTAACTAATGAAAAACTGTTTTTT.

This chain uses TRBV2 with TRBJ2-1; 9 bases are a match to TRBD1. This CDR3 region has 13 residues. Germline V gene data show CDR1 as SNHLY and CDR2 as FYNNEI. V shed 7 bases and J 4 bases; nucleotides not matched to a gene: 2. The CDR3 loop reads CASNGQGYNEQFF. The CDR3 region has the DNA TGTGCCAGCAACGGACAGGGGTACAATGAGCAGTTCTTC.

This chain connects TRBV28 to TRBJ1-2, with 10 nucleotides matching TRBD1. Germline lookup yields CDR1 MDHEN and CDR2 SYDVKM. CDR3 length equals 15 residues. Trimming at V came to 1 base and at J to 5 bases, leaving 4 bases not matched to a gene. CDR3 in DNA: TGTGCCAGCAGTTTATTCGGGACAGGGGATTATGGCTACACCTTC. Amino acids: CASSLFGTGDYGYTF.